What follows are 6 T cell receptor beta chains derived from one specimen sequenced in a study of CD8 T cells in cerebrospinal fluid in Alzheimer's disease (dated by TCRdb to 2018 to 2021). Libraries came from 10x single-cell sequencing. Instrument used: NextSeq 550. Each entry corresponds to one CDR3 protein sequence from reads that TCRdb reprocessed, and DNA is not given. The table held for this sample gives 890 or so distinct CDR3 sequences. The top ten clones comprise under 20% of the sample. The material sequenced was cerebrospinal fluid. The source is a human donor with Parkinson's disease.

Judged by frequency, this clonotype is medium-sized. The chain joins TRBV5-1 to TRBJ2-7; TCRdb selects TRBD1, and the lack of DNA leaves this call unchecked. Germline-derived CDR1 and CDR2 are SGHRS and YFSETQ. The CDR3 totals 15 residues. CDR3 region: CASSGRPGASYEQYF.

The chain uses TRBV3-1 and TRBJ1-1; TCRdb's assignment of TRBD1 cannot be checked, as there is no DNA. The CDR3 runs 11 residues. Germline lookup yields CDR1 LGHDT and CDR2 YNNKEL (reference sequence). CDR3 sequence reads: CASSHSGEAFF.

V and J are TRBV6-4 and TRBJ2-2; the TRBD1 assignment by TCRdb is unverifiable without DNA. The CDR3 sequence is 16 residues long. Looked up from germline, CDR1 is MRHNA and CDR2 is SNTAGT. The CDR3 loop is CASSDSGTGDTGELFF.

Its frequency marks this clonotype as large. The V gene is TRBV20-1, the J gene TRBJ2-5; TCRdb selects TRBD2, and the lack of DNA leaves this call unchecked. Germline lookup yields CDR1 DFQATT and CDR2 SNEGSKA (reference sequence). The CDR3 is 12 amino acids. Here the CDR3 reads CSALLAGETQYF.

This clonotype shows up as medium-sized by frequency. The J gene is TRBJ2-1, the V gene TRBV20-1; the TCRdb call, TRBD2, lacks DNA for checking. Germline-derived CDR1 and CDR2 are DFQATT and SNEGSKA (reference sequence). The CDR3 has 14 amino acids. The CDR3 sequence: CSAEKAGGKNEQFF.

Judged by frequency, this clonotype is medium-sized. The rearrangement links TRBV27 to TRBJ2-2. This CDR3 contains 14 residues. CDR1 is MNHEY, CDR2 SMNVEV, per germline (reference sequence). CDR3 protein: CASSFEVNTGELFF.